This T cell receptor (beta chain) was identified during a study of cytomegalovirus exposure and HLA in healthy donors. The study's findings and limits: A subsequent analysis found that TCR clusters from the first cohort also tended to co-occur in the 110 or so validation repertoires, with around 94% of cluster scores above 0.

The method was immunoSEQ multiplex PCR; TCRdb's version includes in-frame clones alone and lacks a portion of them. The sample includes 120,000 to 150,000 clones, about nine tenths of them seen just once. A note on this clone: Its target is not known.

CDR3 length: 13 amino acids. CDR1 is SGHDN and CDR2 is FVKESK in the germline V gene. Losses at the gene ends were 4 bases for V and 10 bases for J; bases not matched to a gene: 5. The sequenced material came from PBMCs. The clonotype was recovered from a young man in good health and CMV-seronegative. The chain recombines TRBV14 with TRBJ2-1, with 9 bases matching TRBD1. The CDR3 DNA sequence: TGTGCCAGCAGCCCGGACAGGGGAGGCGAGCAGTTCTTC. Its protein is CASSPDRGGEQFF.